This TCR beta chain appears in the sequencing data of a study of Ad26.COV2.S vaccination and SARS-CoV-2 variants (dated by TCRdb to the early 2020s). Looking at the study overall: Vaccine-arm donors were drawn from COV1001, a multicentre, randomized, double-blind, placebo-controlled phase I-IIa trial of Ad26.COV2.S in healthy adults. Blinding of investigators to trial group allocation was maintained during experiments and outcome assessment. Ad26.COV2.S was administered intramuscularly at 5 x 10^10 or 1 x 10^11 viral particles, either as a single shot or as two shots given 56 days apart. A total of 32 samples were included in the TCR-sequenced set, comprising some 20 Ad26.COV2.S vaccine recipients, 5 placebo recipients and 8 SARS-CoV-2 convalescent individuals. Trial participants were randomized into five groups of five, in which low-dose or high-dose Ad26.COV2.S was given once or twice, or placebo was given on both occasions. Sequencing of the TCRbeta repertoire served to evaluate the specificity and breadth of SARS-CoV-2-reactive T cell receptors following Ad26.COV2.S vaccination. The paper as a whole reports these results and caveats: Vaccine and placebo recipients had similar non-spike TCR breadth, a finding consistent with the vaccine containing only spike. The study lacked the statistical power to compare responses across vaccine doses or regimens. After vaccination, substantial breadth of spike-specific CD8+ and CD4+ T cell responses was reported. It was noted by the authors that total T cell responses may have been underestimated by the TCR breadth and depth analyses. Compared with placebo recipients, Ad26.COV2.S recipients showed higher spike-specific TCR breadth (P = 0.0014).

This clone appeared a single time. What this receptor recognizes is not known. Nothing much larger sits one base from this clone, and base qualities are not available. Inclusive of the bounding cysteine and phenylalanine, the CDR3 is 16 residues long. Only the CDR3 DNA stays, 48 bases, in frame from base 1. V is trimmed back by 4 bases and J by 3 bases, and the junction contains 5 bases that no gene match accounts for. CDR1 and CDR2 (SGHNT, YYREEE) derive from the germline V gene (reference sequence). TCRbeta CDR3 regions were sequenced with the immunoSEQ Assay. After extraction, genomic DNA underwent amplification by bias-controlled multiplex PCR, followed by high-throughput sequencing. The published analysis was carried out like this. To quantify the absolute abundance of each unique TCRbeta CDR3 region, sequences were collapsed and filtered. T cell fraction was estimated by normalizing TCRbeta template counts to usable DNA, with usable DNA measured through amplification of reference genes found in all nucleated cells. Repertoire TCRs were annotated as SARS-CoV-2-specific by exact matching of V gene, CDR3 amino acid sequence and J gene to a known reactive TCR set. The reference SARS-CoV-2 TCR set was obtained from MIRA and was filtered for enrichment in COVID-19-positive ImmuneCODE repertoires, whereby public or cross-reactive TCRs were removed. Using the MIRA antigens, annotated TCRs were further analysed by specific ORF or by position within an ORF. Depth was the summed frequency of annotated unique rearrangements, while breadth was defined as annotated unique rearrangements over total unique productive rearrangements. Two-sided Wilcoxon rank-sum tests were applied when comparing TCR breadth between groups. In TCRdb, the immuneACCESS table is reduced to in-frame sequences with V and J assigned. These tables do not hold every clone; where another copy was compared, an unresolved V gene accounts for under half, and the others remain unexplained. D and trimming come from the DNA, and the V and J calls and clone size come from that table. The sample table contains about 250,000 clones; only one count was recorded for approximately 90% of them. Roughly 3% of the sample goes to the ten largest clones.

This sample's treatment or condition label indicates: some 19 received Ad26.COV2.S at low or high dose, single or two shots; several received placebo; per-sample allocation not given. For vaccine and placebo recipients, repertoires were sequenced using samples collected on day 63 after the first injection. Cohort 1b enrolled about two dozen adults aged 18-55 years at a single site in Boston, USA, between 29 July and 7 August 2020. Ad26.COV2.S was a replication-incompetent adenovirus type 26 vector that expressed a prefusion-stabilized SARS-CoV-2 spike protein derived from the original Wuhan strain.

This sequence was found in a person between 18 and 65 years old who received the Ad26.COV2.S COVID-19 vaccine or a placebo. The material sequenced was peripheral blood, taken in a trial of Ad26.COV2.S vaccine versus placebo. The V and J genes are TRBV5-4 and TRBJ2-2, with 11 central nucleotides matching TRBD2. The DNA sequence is TGTGCCAGCAGCAAGGGACTAGCGGCATACACCGGGGAGCTGTTTTTT. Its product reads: CASSKGLAAYTGELFF.